This TCR beta chain emerged from a study of T cells expressing NK-cell markers. As for the study in general: Within the sequenced cohort of eight donors, seven exhibited HCMV seropositivity and one was seronegative.

TCRdb reprocessed the 5' RACE reads and reports one entry per CDR3 protein, with no DNA. The sample has 400,000 or so distinct CDR3 sequences. Per the germline V gene, CDR1 is MNHEY and CDR2 is SMNVEV (reference sequence). The CDR3 covers 15 residues. The sequence was obtained from a woman in her forties or fifties in good health. Sequenced input: blood T cells: a sorted CD56 or NKG2C T cell subset, CD4+ or CD8+ T cells, or bulk PBMC T cells (not recorded which). The chain uses TRBV27 and TRBJ2-5; TCRdb calls TRBD1, which cannot be checked without DNA. CDR3 amino acids: CASLSTGGAWETQYF.